The clone carrying this TCR beta chain was picked up many times. Its matching antigen is unknown. This sample stems from a study of breast tumors, draining lymph nodes, adjacent tissues. Study results and limitations: Tumor repertoires ranked between lymph nodes and nontumor tissue in diversity, with V and J gene preferences.

The CDR3 is 15 residues long. V was clipped by 3 bases and J by 3 bases; unmatched bases: 4. The V gene's germline CDR1 is SEHNR and CDR2 FQNEAQ (reference sequence). One entry per CDR3 protein results from TCRdb running MiXCR on the multiplex PCR reads. The data contain 130,000 or so distinct CDR3 sequences, approximately 20% of them seen just once; the ten biggest clones take up roughly 2.6%. Axillary draining lymph nodes of breast cancer patients supplied the node samples. The sequencing input was axillary lymph node tissue. The chain combines TRBV7-9 with TRBJ2-2, with 7 positions matching TRBD2. This TCR came from a female donor with breast cancer. Some clones in this sample may be carry-over from other donors' samples. The CDR3 is CASSLASGYTGELFF. CDR3 nucleotide sequence: TGTGCCAGCAGCTTGGCTAGCGGATACACCGGGGAGCTGTTTTTT.